This is a list of T cell receptor beta chains from one sample in a study of shared clonotypes between healthy human individuals. Sequenced by immunoSEQ multiplex PCR; TCRdb stores in-frame clones only, minus some. This sample carries about 1 million clones, roughly 80% of them seen once, and the ten largest clones take 1.4%. Input material: memory CD4+ T cells sorted from blood. The receptors originated from a man younger than 30 in good health. The CDR3 runs from the conserved cysteine through the conserved F or W. D genes are given only for firm matches. Clone size is shown for a subset of rows, as once, few, many or a class of expanded clone.

>TRBJ1-1|.|TRBV5-1|14|.
CASADRISNTEAFF
TGCGCCAGCGCCGACCGGATCTCTAACACTGAAGCTTTCTTT
>TRBJ2-7|.|TRBV29-1|14|.
CSVWGWQGTYEQYF
TGCAGCGTTTGGGGATGGCAGGGAACCTACGAGCAGTACTTC
>TRBJ2-1|TRBD2|TRBV5-1|18|.
CASSANPTSAGSFNEQFF
TGCGCCAGCAGCGCGAATCCGACTAGCGCCGGTTCTTTCAATGAGCAGTTCTTC
>TRBJ2-7|.|TRBV5-1|14|.
CASSLRQGPHEQYF
TGCGCCAGCAGCTTGAGGCAGGGGCCCCACGAGCAGTACTTC
>TRBJ1-2|.|TRBV11-2|15|once
CASSSPLGESYGYTF
TGTGCCAGCAGCTCCCCGTTGGGGGAATCTTATGGCTACACCTTC
>TRBJ2-5|TRBD2|TRBV7-2|17|.
CASSFFQTSGRAETQYF
TGTGCCAGCAGCTTTTTTCAAACTAGCGGGAGAGCAGAGACCCAGTACTTC
>TRBJ2-7|.|TRBV18|12|.
CASSGSSYEQYF
TGTGCCAGCTCAGGATCCTCCTACGAGCAGTACTTC
>TRBJ1-5|.|TRBV28|16|.
CASSLGGQTSNQPQHF
TGTGCCAGCAGTTTAGGCGGCCAGACGAGCAATCAGCCCCAGCATTTT
>TRBJ1-6|.|TRBV30|12|few
CAWTTGKSPLHF
TGTGCCTGGACTACAGGGAAATCACCCCTCCACTTT
>TRBJ2-4|.|TRBV11-2|15|.
CASSLDIGYENIQYF
TGTGCCAGCAGCTTAGATATAGGGTACGAAAACATTCAGTACTTC
>TRBJ2-7|.|TRBV30|16|once
CAWRLGPLRDSYEQYF
TGTGCCTGGAGACTAGGACCCTTGCGGGACTCCTACGAGCAGTACTTC
>TRBJ1-5|TRBD1|TRBV10-2|14|.
CASREDRGNQPQHF
TGCGCCAGCAGGGAAGACAGGGGAAATCAGCCCCAGCATTTT
>TRBJ2-7|.|TRBV27|18|.
CASSLYAGDAGYIYEQYF
TGTGCCAGCAGTTTATACGCCGGGGACGCTGGCTATATCTACGAGCAGTACTTC
>TRBJ1-2|TRBD1|TRBV6-5|14|once
CASSKQGYNYGYTF
TGTGCCAGCAGTAAACAGGGGTACAACTATGGCTACACCTTC
>TRBJ2-7|.|TRBV12-2|16|few
CASRLSPTGIQYEQYF
TGTGCAAGTCGCTTATCCCCGACAGGGATCCAATACGAGCAGTACTTC
>TRBJ2-3|TRBD2|TRBV19|14|few
CASTAGLLSDTQYF
TGTGCCAGTACAGCGGGACTTCTCTCAGATACGCAGTATTTT
>TRBJ2-2|.|TRBV5-1|14|few
CASSLNPGDGELFF
TGCGCCAGCAGCTTAAACCCCGGGGACGGGGAGCTGTTTTTT
>TRBJ1-1|TRBD1|TRBV6-1|15|.
CASSEAFIGTGEAFF
TGTGCCAGCAGTGAAGCCTTCATCGGGACAGGTGAAGCTTTCTTT
>TRBJ1-6|.|TRBV7-9|13|.
CASSGTTYSPLHF
TGTGCCAGCAGCGGGACAACTTATTCACCCCTCCACTTT
>TRBJ1-1|.|TRBV6-5|12|.
CASSTINTEAFF
TGTGCCAGCAGTACCATTAACACTGAAGCTTTCTTT
>TRBJ1-4|.|TRBV6-1|14|.
CASSERGTNEKLFF
TGTGCCAGCAGTGAAAGGGGGACTAATGAAAAACTGTTTTTT
>TRBJ2-1|TRBD2|TRBV6-4|20|.
CASSEHYAGGSLSSYNEQFF
TGTGCCAGCAGTGAACACTACGCGGGGGGTAGTTTAAGCTCCTACAATGAGCAGTTCTTC
>TRBJ2-7|TRBD1|TRBV6-1|15|.
CASSERGQGRYEQYF
TGTGCCAGCAGTGAAAGAGGACAGGGGAGGTACGAGCAGTACTTC
>TRBJ1-4|.|TRBV4-3|16|.
CASRREVDREDEKLFF
TGCGCCAGCAGGAGAGAGGTTGATAGGGAGGATGAAAAACTGTTTTTT
>TRBJ1-4|.|TRBV6-1|13|.
CASSHSFNEKLFF
TGTGCCTCCTCGCACAGCTTTAATGAAAAACTGTTTTTT
>TRBJ2-7|.|TRBV30|14|.
CAWSESGLLSKQYF
TGTGCCTGGAGTGAATCTGGACTCCTCTCTAAGCAGTACTTC
>TRBJ2-3|TRBD1|TRBV30|14|.
CAWSSGQGPDTQYF
TGTGCCTGGAGTTCGGGACAGGGACCAGATACGCAGTATTTT
>TRBJ1-4|.|TRBV7-2|13|.
CASSLTWDEKLFF
TGTGCCAGCAGCTTAACGTGGGATGAAAAACTGTTTTTT
>TRBJ2-7|TRBD1|TRBV6-4|13|once
CASSRDRGYEQYF
TGTGCCAGCAGTAGGGACAGGGGATACGAGCAGTACTTC
>TRBJ1-2|.|TRBV5-1|16|.
CASSSSDGGPNYGYTF
TGCGCCAGCAGCTCATCCGATGGGGGTCCTAACTATGGCTACACCTTC
>TRBJ2-7|.|TRBV2|14|.
CASKQSLTWDEQYF
TGTGCCAGCAAGCAAAGCCTCACCTGGGACGAGCAGTACTTC
>TRBJ2-7|.|TRBV11-1|12|.
CASSLMGGEQYF
TGTGCCAGCAGCTTGATGGGAGGCGAGCAGTACTTC